The 2 T cell receptor beta chains below all came from one sample that was sequenced in a study of Ad26.COV2.S vaccination and SARS-CoV-2 variants. Clones were sequenced by immunoSEQ multiplex PCR, and TCRdb holds only the in-frame ones, with some missing. The sample holds 430,000 or so clones, nearly 90% seen once. Treatment in this sample: some 20 received Ad26.COV2.S at low or high dose, single or two shots; five or six received placebo; per-sample allocation not given. Samples analyzed were those drawn on day 63 after the first vaccine or placebo injection. The source material was peripheral blood, sampled in a trial of Ad26.COV2.S vaccine versus placebo. Every receptor here comes from a person between 18 and 65 years old who received the Ad26.COV2.S COVID-19 vaccine or a placebo.

The CDR3 region has the DNA TGCGCCAGCAGCCAAAGGGTGGGGGCCAGCTCCTATAATTCACCCCTCCACTTT. Its translation is CASSQRVGASSYNSPLHF. The chain links TRBV4-3 to TRBJ1-6; D possibly corresponds to TRBD1 (6 bases). Germline CDR1 LGHNA, CDR2 YSLEER. Trimming left V 2 bases short and J 0 bases short, with 14 bases between. CDR3 length: 18 amino acids.

This clone has only one observation. The V call is TRBV18, the J call TRBJ1-3, with 7 positions matching TRBD1. The trim removed 3 bases at V and 2 bases at J, leaving 4 bases unmatched. The germline CDR1 and CDR2 sequences are KGHSH and LQKENI. The CDR3 is made up of 15 amino acids. CDR3 coding DNA: TGTGCCAGCTCACCCACCGGGACAGCTGGAAACACCATATATTTT. As protein: CASSPTGTAGNTIYF.